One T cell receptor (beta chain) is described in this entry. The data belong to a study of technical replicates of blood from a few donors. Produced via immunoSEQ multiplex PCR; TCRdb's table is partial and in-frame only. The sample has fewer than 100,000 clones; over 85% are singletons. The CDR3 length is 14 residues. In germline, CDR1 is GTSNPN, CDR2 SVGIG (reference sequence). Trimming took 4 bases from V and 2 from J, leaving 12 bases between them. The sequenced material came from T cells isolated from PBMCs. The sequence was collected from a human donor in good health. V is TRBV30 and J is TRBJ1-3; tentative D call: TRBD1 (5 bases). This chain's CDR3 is CAWNPSRAGNTIYF. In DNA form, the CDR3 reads TGTGCCTGGAACCCCTCCAGGGCTGGAAACACCATATATTTT.